This paragraph covers one TCR beta chain sequence. Its specificity is not known. These data originate in a study of cytomegalovirus exposure and HLA in healthy donors. The study's findings and limits: Reportedly, TCR beta sequences accurately predicted HLA-A and HLA-B alleles in most subjects. Cytomegalovirus-associated status was assigned to roughly 160 TCR beta chains. A missense variant in DCLRE1C was later tied to TCR beta V- and J-gene trimming.

The PCR used 60 Vbeta and 13 Jbeta primers. Sequencing used immunoSEQ multiplex PCR; TCRdb keeps in-frame clones, though not all of them. The repertoire holds 150,000 to 200,000 clones, with about 13% as singletons. CDR3 length: 12 amino acids. Germline-derived CDR1 and CDR2 are SNHLY and FYNNEI. Trimming took 6 bases from V and 12 from J; bases not matched to a gene: 10. All donors participated as healthy donors of bone marrow. This sequence originates from a man over 45 in good health and CMV-seropositive. Sequenced material: PBMCs. The chain joins TRBV2 to TRBJ1-2; TRBD1 matches 7 bases. CDR3: CASRETGFFDTF. CDR3 nucleotide sequence: TGTGCCAGCAGGGAGACAGGGTTCTTCGACACCTTC.